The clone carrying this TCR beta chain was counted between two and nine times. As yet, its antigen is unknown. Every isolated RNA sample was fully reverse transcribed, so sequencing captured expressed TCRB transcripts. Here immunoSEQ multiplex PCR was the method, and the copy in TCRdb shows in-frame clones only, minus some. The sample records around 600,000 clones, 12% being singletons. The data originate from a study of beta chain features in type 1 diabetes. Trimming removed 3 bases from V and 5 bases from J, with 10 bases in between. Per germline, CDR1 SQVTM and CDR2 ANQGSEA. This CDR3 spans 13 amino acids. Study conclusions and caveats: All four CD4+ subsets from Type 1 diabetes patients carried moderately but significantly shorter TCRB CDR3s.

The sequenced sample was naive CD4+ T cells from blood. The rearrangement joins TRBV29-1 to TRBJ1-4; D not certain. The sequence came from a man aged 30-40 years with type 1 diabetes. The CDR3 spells CSVEEDGNEKLFF. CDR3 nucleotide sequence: TGCAGCGTTGAGGAGGACGGGAATGAAAAACTGTTTTTT.